This TCR beta chain was identified during a study of cytomegalovirus exposure and HLA in healthy donors. Primers: 60 Vbeta forward and 13 Jbeta reverse. In the study's own analysis: Later analysis identified some 88 million unique TCR beta chains, about 11 million shared. Here immunoSEQ multiplex PCR was the method, and the copy in TCRdb shows in-frame clones only, minus some. V and J calls and clone size are given by that table; D and trimming were obtained from the DNA. This sample yields around 300,000 clones, of which about four fifths are seen a single time; 1.5% to 2% belongs to the top ten. The TCR originated in a middle-aged woman in good health and CMV-seropositive. Input material: PBMCs.

CDR3 residues: CSVVPGLGGYNEQFF. The DNA of the CDR3 is TGCAGCGTTGTCCCGGGCCTCGGGGGCTACAATGAGCAGTTCTTC. The chain couples TRBV29-1 to TRBJ2-1; D may be TRBD2 (6 bases). The CDR3 length is 15 residues. From germline, CDR1 is SQVTM and CDR2 ANQGSEA. V was trimmed by 4 bases and J by 3 bases, leaving 16 bases between them.